Listed below are T cell receptor beta chains from one sample, sequenced in a study of immune cell composition in non-small cell lung cancer. Only in-frame clones appear in the TCRdb table, and some are missing; sequencing was by immunoSEQ multiplex PCR. The sample contains over a thousand clones, 65% to 70% of which appear only once. The specimen sequenced was lung tumor tissue. These receptors were collected from a human donor with non-small cell lung cancer. CDR3s include the opening cysteine and the closing phenylalanine or tryptophan. Fields, in order: V gene, clone size, D gene, J gene, CDR3 DNA, CDR3 protein. D genes are given only for firm matches. Clone size, where shown, is once, few, many, or a class for clones that have expanded.

v_gene: TRBV5-6; abundance: few; d_gene: NA; j_gene: TRBJ1-2; CDR3nt: TGTGCCAGCAGCTCGGGGGGGAACCTCTATGGCTACACCTTC; CDR3aa: CASSSGGNLYGYTF
v_gene: TRBV7-9; abundance: NA; d_gene: NA; j_gene: TRBJ2-2; CDR3nt: TGTGCCAGTCCCGTCAGAGGGAACACCGGGGAGCTGTTTTTT; CDR3aa: CASPVRGNTGELFF
v_gene: TRBV4-3; abundance: NA; d_gene: TRBD1; j_gene: TRBJ1-4; CDR3nt: TGCGCCAGCAGCCAAGATCCCTGGACAGGGGGAAATGAAAAACTGTTTTTT; CDR3aa: CASSQDPWTGGNEKLFF
v_gene: TRBV4-1; abundance: NA; d_gene: NA; j_gene: TRBJ2-3; CDR3nt: TGCGCCAGCAGCCCTTTTGGTAGCCCCTACACAGATACGCAGTATTTT; CDR3aa: CASSPFGSPYTDTQYF
v_gene: TRBV29-1; abundance: NA; d_gene: NA; j_gene: TRBJ2-7; CDR3nt: TGCAGCGTTGTACAGGACTCCTACGAGCAGTACTTC; CDR3aa: CSVVQDSYEQYF
v_gene: TRBV18; abundance: NA; d_gene: TRBD1; j_gene: TRBJ1-5; CDR3nt: TGTGCCAGCTCACTCAACGACAGGGATCAGCCCCAGCATTTT; CDR3aa: CASSLNDRDQPQHF
v_gene: TRBV7-8; abundance: NA; d_gene: NA; j_gene: TRBJ2-5; CDR3nt: TGTGCCAGCATCCTTAGAAGGGCCCTTCAGCAGGGGGAGACCCAGTACTTC; CDR3aa: CASILRRALQQGETQYF
v_gene: TRBV5-6; abundance: NA; d_gene: TRBD2; j_gene: TRBJ2-6; CDR3nt: TGTGCCAGCAGCATACGCGGGGGGCAAGGGGCCAACGTCCTGACTTTC; CDR3aa: CASSIRGGQGANVLTF
v_gene: TRBV6-6; abundance: once; d_gene: TRBD2; j_gene: TRBJ2-1; CDR3nt: TGTGCCAGCAGTTACGATCGACGGGGGGGCAATGAGCAGTTCTTC; CDR3aa: CASSYDRRGGNEQFF
v_gene: TRBV19; abundance: NA; d_gene: NA; j_gene: TRBJ1-1; CDR3nt: TGTGCCAGTAGTATAGGAGAAAACAGGGTTGGAAACACTGAAGCTTTCTTT; CDR3aa: CASSIGENRVGNTEAFF
v_gene: TRBV7-8; abundance: NA; d_gene: NA; j_gene: TRBJ2-7; CDR3nt: TGTGCCAGCAGCTCTAGGGCAGGGCCCTACGAGCAGTACTTC; CDR3aa: CASSSRAGPYEQYF
v_gene: TRBV30; abundance: NA; d_gene: TRBD2; j_gene: TRBJ2-5; CDR3nt: TGTGCCTGGAGTGGGCGCGGGAGTGGGTTGGAGACCCAGTACTTC; CDR3aa: CAWSGRGSGLETQYF
v_gene: TRBV6-1; abundance: NA; d_gene: NA; j_gene: TRBJ2-2; CDR3nt: TGTGCCAGCAGTCTAGGGGGCACCGGGGAGCTGTTTTTT; CDR3aa: CASSLGGTGELFF
v_gene: TRBV27; abundance: large; d_gene: TRBD2; j_gene: TRBJ2-1; CDR3nt: TGTGCCAGCAGTCCCACCGGGGGGTGGAACAATGAGCAGTTCTTC; CDR3aa: CASSPTGGWNNEQFF
v_gene: TRBV6-6; abundance: NA; d_gene: NA; j_gene: TRBJ2-2; CDR3nt: TGTGCCAGCAGTCAGGGTGGCGGGGAGCTGTTTTTT; CDR3aa: CASSQGGGELFF
v_gene: TRBV28; abundance: NA; d_gene: TRBD1; j_gene: TRBJ2-2; CDR3nt: TGTGCCAGCAGTTCCCCAGGGGGCCCCGGGGAGCTGTTTTTT; CDR3aa: CASSSPGGPGELFF
v_gene: TRBV6-5; abundance: NA; d_gene: TRBD2; j_gene: TRBJ2-7; CDR3nt: TGTGCCAGCAGGCAGGGACTAGCGGCCTACGAGCAGTACTTC; CDR3aa: CASRQGLAAYEQYF
v_gene: TRBV7-7; abundance: NA; d_gene: TRBD2; j_gene: TRBJ2-7; CDR3nt: TGTGCCAGCAGCCCCCCTAGCGGGCGCTACTCCTACGAGCAGTACTTC; CDR3aa: CASSPPSGRYSYEQYF
v_gene: TRBV11-2; abundance: once; d_gene: NA; j_gene: TRBJ1-2; CDR3nt: TGTGCCAGCAGCTTAGCCGGGGGGGTTTTGTCGGATGGCTACACCTTC; CDR3aa: CASSLAGGVLSDGYTF
v_gene: TRBV28; abundance: NA; d_gene: NA; j_gene: TRBJ2-2; CDR3nt: TGTGCCAGCAGTGAAACCCTACAGGGTCCGCAGAGAGACACCGGGGAGCTGTTTTTT; CDR3aa: CASSETLQGPQRDTGELFF
v_gene: TRBV6-5; abundance: few; d_gene: NA; j_gene: TRBJ2-7; CDR3nt: TGTGCCAGCAGGCCAAACGGACAGATAACCTACGAGCAGTACTTC; CDR3aa: CASRPNGQITYEQYF
v_gene: TRBV4-3; abundance: NA; d_gene: TRBD1; j_gene: TRBJ2-2; CDR3nt: TGCGCCAGCAGCCAGGGACAGATCAACACCGGGGAGCTGTTTTTT; CDR3aa: CASSQGQINTGELFF
v_gene: TRBV7-6; abundance: NA; d_gene: TRBD1; j_gene: TRBJ2-2; CDR3nt: TGTGCCAGCACCGACCACAGGGGCTCGAACACCGGGGAGCTGTTTTTT; CDR3aa: CASTDHRGSNTGELFF
v_gene: TRBV19; abundance: NA; d_gene: TRBD2; j_gene: TRBJ2-3; CDR3nt: TGTGCCAGTAGTGGCCTAGCGGGGGTCACAGATACGCAGTATTTT; CDR3aa: CASSGLAGVTDTQYF
v_gene: TRBV6-1; abundance: NA; d_gene: NA; j_gene: TRBJ2-5; CDR3nt: TGTGCCAGCAGTGAAGCGAACACACCTAGTGGGACCCAGTACTTC; CDR3aa: CASSEANTPSGTQYF
v_gene: TRBV6-4; abundance: NA; d_gene: TRBD2; j_gene: TRBJ2-1; CDR3nt: TGTGCCAGCAGCCCGGGACTAGCGGGAGTAGGTGAGCAGTTCTTC; CDR3aa: CASSPGLAGVGEQFF